The 6 T cell receptor beta chains presented below share a single source sample, sequenced in a study of post-analysis software for immune sequencing data. Study results and caveats: In patients, TRBV5-6, TRBV5-1 and TRBV20-1 belonged to five TRBV segments found more frequently than in controls.

Carried by the TCR beta cDNA libraries were unique molecular identifiers. TCRdb re-derived calls from the PCR reads in MiXCR, one entry per CDR3 protein. The data contain roughly 800,000 distinct CDR3 sequences, just over 45% of them singletons. For these TCRs, the target antigens are not known. Input material: blood. All receptors come from a girl aged 10 to 17 with multiple sclerosis.

The rearrangement uses TRBV9 and TRBJ2-1; weak D call: TRBD2 (6 bases). CDR3 length: 14 amino acids. Germline assignment: CDR1 SGDLS and CDR2 YYNGEE. Trimming took 3 bases from V and 7 from J, leaving 14 bases between them. CDR3 amino acids: CASSERDAGNEQFF. The CDR3 DNA reads TGTGCCAGCAGCGAGAGGGACGCGGGGAATGAGCAGTTCTTC.

This clonotype was found once. CDR3: CASTDEEEQYF. CDR3 sequence (DNA): TGCGCCAGCACCGATGAGGAGGAGCAGTACTTC. The chain uses TRBV5-1 and TRBJ2-7; D is uncertain. Germline V lookup: CDR1 SGHRS, CDR2 YFSETQ. The CDR3 consists of 11 residues. The V gene lost 6 bases and the J gene lost 7 bases, with 11 bases spanning the gap.

This sequence joins TRBV3-1 and TRBJ2-5; D is ambiguous. V dropped 0 bases and J dropped 6 bases, with 11 bases sitting between them. This CDR3 has 14 amino acids. The germline gives CDR1 LGHDT, CDR2 YNNKEL (reference sequence). CDR3 amino acids: CASSQDAGRQTQYF. The CDR3 region has the DNA TGTGCCAGCAGCCAAGACGCCGGACGGCAGACCCAGTACTTC.

This clonotype was seen just once. The J gene is TRBJ2-5, the V gene TRBV20-1; 8 bases fit TRBD1. Trimming removed 0 bases from V and 5 bases from J; junction bases left unmatched: 8. Germline values: CDR1 DFQATT, CDR2 SNEGSKA (reference sequence). This CDR3 has 15 amino acids. CDR3 in amino acids: CSARDPRTGPETQYF. DNA of the CDR3: TGCAGTGCTAGAGATCCCCGGACAGGGCCCGAGACCCAGTACTTC.

This chain links TRBV30 with TRBJ1-4; 8 bases match TRBD1. Germline V gene data show CDR1 as GTSNPN and CDR2 as SVGIG (reference sequence). Losses at the gene ends were 4 bases for V and 3 bases for J; bases not matched to a gene: 1. The CDR3 spans 13 residues. CDR3: CAWTTGANEKLFF. Here the CDR3 DNA reads TGTGCCTGGACGACAGGGGCTAATGAAAAACTGTTTTTT.

In its sample, this clonotype was seen a few times. The chain is built from TRBV9 and TRBJ2-6; D gene ambiguous. The length of the CDR3 is 16 residues. V dropped 0 bases and J dropped 4 bases, with 11 bases sitting between them. The germline V gene has CDR1 SGDLS and CDR2 YYNGEE. In DNA form, the CDR3 reads TGTGCCAGCAGCGTAGACAGAAGATCAGGGGCCAACGTCCTGACTTTC. Its translation is CASSVDRRSGANVLTF.